The 30 T cell receptor beta chains below come from one sample, sequenced in a study of TIL therapy for anti-PD-1-resistant metastatic lung cancer. This was the immunoSEQ v3 assay. Using immunoSEQ multiplex PCR, the repertoire was profiled, and TCRdb retains in-frame clones only, with some absent. The data contain approximately 45,000 clones, about 80% of them singletons. Time point of the sample: pre-treatment sample, taken before nivolumab and TIL therapy. The specimen comprised blood, sampled at baseline. The receptors originated from a man between 70 and 80 years old with non-small cell lung cancer.

This clone was observed once. The chain combines TRBV7-9 with TRBJ2-2, with D hard to call. V was trimmed by 3 bases and J by 6 bases, leaving 8 bases between them. The CDR3 has 13 amino acids. Germline V CDR1 and CDR2: SEHNR, FQNEAQ (reference sequence). The CDR3 bases are TGTGCCAGCAGCTTTGACTCGGCCGGGGAGCTGTTTTTT. Protein: CASSFDSAGELFF.

This chain joins TRBV11-2 and TRBJ2-4, with 7 bases fitting TRBD1. Germline values: CDR1 SGHAT, CDR2 FQNNGV. This CDR3 comprises 15 residues. V was clipped by 5 bases and J by 1 base; unmatched bases: 5. This chain's CDR3 is CASSPTGAAKNIQYF. The CDR3 bases are TGTGCCAGCAGCCCCACAGGGGCCGCCAAAAACATTCAGTACTTC. The whole variable domain, remainder taken from reference TRBV11-2 and TRBJ2-4, is EAGVAQSPRYKIIEKRQSVAFWCNPISGHATLYWYQQILGQGPKLLIQFQNNGVVDDSQLPKDRFSAERLKGVDSTLKIQPAKLEDSAVYLCASSPTGAAKNIQYFGAGTRLSVL.

This chain joins TRBV7-8 and TRBJ2-7; 7 bases map to TRBD2. CDR1 is SGHVS and CDR2 is FQNEAQ in the germline V gene. V lost 2 bases, J lost 4 bases, and 11 bases stayed unmatched. This CDR3 spans 16 amino acids. CDR3 bases: TGTGCCAGCAGCTTAACAGCGGGAACAGGTGTTTACGAGCAGTACTTC. Translation gives CASSLTAGTGVYEQYF.

This clone was recorded a few times. This CDR3 is CASSLRTGTTEAFF. CDR3 coding DNA: TGTGCCAGCAGCTTAAGAACAGGGACGACTGAAGCTTTCTTT. The chain is built from TRBV7-8 and TRBJ1-1, with D maybe TRBD1 (6 bases). The CDR3 contains 14 residues. V was trimmed by 2 bases and J by 5 bases, leaving 12 bases between them. Germline values: CDR1 SGHVS, CDR2 FQNEAQ.

V and J are TRBV5-4 and TRBJ2-5; 8 bases are a match to TRBD2. The germline CDR1 and CDR2 sequences are SGHNT and YYREEE (reference sequence). V was pared by 4 bases and J by 4 bases, with 6 bases of the junction left unmatched. The CDR3 sequence is 14 residues long. The CDR3 reads CASSARSGRETQYF. DNA for the CDR3: TGTGCCAGCAGCGCACGCAGCGGGAGAGAGACCCAGTACTTC.

The chain carries TRBV4-1 and TRBJ2-3; TRBD2 aligns across 7 bases. This CDR3 has 16 amino acids. Germline-derived CDR1 and CDR2 are MGHRA and YSYEKL. V shed 4 bases, J shed 2 bases, and the junction held 9 bases outside the gene matches. The CDR3 reads CASSRTGTKNTDTQYF. Here the CDR3 DNA reads TGCGCCAGCAGCCGAACCGGGACTAAAAACACAGATACGCAGTATTTT.

This chain links TRBV28 with TRBJ2-5, with TRBD2 as a possible D gene (7 bases). The assigned J gene may be wrong: the sequence end matches TRBJ2-7 better. Germline CDR1 and CDR2: MDHEN and SYDVKM. This CDR3 comprises 14 residues. The CDR3 protein is CASSFVGGGYEQYF. The DNA of the CDR3 is TGTGCCAGCAGTTTCGTAGGGGGGGGCTACGAGCAGTACTTC.

The CDR3 region is CSVSSGTAYEQYF. The CDR3 DNA is TGCAGCGTTTCATCCGGGACAGCGTACGAGCAGTACTTC. J is TRBJ2-7 and V is TRBV29-1; TRBD1 matches 7 bases. The CDR3 is 13 residues long. The trim removed 5 bases at V and 4 bases at J, leaving 8 bases unmatched. CDR1 is SQVTM, CDR2 ANQGSEA, per germline.

J is TRBJ2-7 and V is TRBV7-8, with 7 positions matching TRBD1. The CDR3 extends over 13 amino acids. With 4 bases clipped from V and 5 bases from J, the junction kept 5 bases outside the gene matches. Germline assignment: CDR1 SGHVS and CDR2 FQNEAQ. CDR3 coding DNA: TGTGCCAGCAGCTCAGACAGGGTCAACGAGCAGTACTTC. Encoded protein: CASSSDRVNEQYF.

This clone turned up a few times. V gene TRBV19 combines with J gene TRBJ1-3; D unclear. Germline CDR1 LNHDA, CDR2 SQIVND (reference sequence). The CDR3 has 10 amino acids. V was shortened by 7 bases and J by 4 bases, with 2 bases between the two germline ends. CDR3 protein: CASIGNTIYF. The CDR3 region has the DNA TGTGCCAGTATCGGAAACACCATATATTTT.

The chain joins TRBV29-1 to TRBJ1-1, with 11 bases fitting TRBD1. Germline V lookup: CDR1 SQVTM, CDR2 ANQGSEA. V lost 5 bases and J lost 1; bases outside the gene matches: 9. The CDR3 has 16 residues. The CDR3 here is CSVFGTGGKKNTEAFF. Here the CDR3 DNA reads TGCAGCGTTTTTGGGACAGGGGGAAAGAAGAACACTGAAGCTTTCTTT.

CDR3 region: CASSSIRDRERGQPQHF. Here the CDR3 DNA reads TGTGCCAGCAGTTCCATTAGGGACAGGGAGAGGGGTCAGCCCCAGCATTTT. The chain joins TRBV27 to TRBJ1-5; TRBD1 agrees at 9 bases. The CDR3 covers 17 residues. V trimming: 4 bases; J trimming: 6 bases; junction bases outside the gene matches: 13. CDR1 is MNHEY, CDR2 SMNVEV, per germline (reference sequence).

The chain combines TRBV28 with TRBJ2-5; TRBD2 matches at 8 bases. The V segment lost 5 bases and the J segment 5 bases; nucleotides outside the gene matches: 10. Per germline, CDR1 MDHEN and CDR2 SYDVKM. The CDR3 runs to 15 residues. CDR3 sequence: CASSPSGGAWETQYF. The CDR3, as DNA: TGTGCCAGCAGTCCCTCCGGGGGGGCTTGGGAGACCCAGTACTTC.

The chain uses TRBV7-2 and TRBJ2-7; D uncertain. Trimming took off 0 bases at V and 4 bases at J, with 7 bases between the two ends. Germline V gene data show CDR1 as SGHTA and CDR2 as FQGNSA. This CDR3 is 13 amino acids long. The CDR3 sequence: CASSLAAGYEQYF. For the CDR3, the DNA is TGTGCCAGCAGCTTAGCGGCAGGATACGAGCAGTACTTC.

This chain uses TRBV5-1 with TRBJ1-1, with D maybe TRBD1 (5 bases). Germline V lookup: CDR1 SGHRS, CDR2 YFSETQ. The CDR3 is 14 residues long. V was pared by 6 bases and J by 0 bases, with 12 bases between. CDR3 nucleotide sequence: TGCGCCAGCACCCGAGGGGAGGTGAACACTGAAGCTTTCTTT. This codes for CASTRGEVNTEAFF.

The chain employs TRBV11-2 and TRBJ2-5; D might be TRBD1 (6 bases). Germline values: CDR1 SGHAT, CDR2 FQNNGV. The CDR3 runs to 16 residues. Deletions cut 5 bases from V and 3 bases from J, with 19 bases between. CDR3 in DNA: TGTGCCAGCAGCCCGAGGGGGACAAGAGTGAAAGAGACCCAGTACTTC. It translates to CASSPRGTRVKETQYF. Full variable domain (outside the CDR3, taken from reference TRBV11-2 and TRBJ2-5): EAGVAQSPRYKIIEKRQSVAFWCNPISGHATLYWYQQILGQGPKLLIQFQNNGVVDDSQLPKDRFSAERLKGVDSTLKIQPAKLEDSAVYLCASSPRGTRVKETQYFGPGTRLLVL.

V usage is TRBV27 and J usage is TRBJ2-7, with TRBD1 as a possible D gene (6 bases). The germline V gene has CDR1 MNHEY and CDR2 SMNVEV (reference sequence). The ends were cut back, 5 bases at V and 1 base at J, with 18 bases in the middle. The CDR3 totals 16 residues. The CDR3 region has the DNA TGTGCCAGCAGTATCTACGCCGGGACAAGATCCTACGAGCAGTACTTC. It encodes CASSIYAGTRSYEQYF.

Notes on this clone: Other nucleotide sequences in the sample specify the same CDR3. The DNA for the CDR3 is TGTGCCTGGAGTGTAGGGTACGAGCAGTACTTC. This gives the protein CAWSVGYEQYF. The genes are TRBV30 and TRBJ2-7; D ambiguous. Germline V CDR1 and CDR2: GTSNPN, SVGIG (reference sequence). V lost 0 bases to trimming and J lost 4 bases, with 4 bases between them. This CDR3 contains 11 residues. Based on the CDR3 plus reference TRBV30 and TRBJ2-7, the full variable domain is SQTIHQWPATLVQPVGSPLSLECTVEGTSNPNLYWYRQAAGRGLQLLFYSVGIGQISSEVPQNLSASRPQDRQFILSSKKLLLSDSGFYLCAWSVGYEQYFGPGTRLTVT.

The V call is TRBV29-1, the J call TRBJ1-1, with 7 bases identical to TRBD1. V lost 4 bases and J lost 11; bases outside the gene matches: 13. CDR1 is SQVTM and CDR2 is ANQGSEA in the germline V gene. The CDR3 consists of 13 residues. CDR3 bases: TGCAGCGTTGGGACAGGATTAGGAAAGGGTGCTTTCTTT. Its protein product is CSVGTGLGKGAFF.

The chain carries TRBV11-1 and TRBJ2-7; D may be TRBD2 (6 bases). This CDR3 is built from 14 residues. Trimming stripped 4 bases from V and 6 bases from J, with 16 bases between. The germline V gene encodes CDR1 SGHAT and CDR2 FQDESV (reference sequence). The CDR3 nucleotides read TGTGCCAGCAGCTCTGGCGGGAATAGGCGCGAGCAGTACTTC. Its translation is CASSSGGNRREQYF.

The V gene is TRBV23-1, the J gene TRBJ2-7, with 8 bases fitting TRBD1. TRBV23-1 belongs to the ORF category, with a function that is uncertain. V lost 3 bases to trimming and J lost 4 bases; unmatched junction nucleotides: 14. The CDR3 sequence is 17 residues long. The CDR3 loop reads CASSQKQGDAVGYEQYF. The CDR3 region has the DNA TGCGCCAGCAGTCAGAAACAGGGGGACGCCGTGGGGTACGAGCAGTACTTC.

This clone occurred once. V gene TRBV5-6 combines with J gene TRBJ2-3; D is perhaps TRBD1 or TRBD2 (6 bases each). Germline V gene data show CDR1 as SGHDT and CDR2 as YYEEEE. The CDR3 loop spans 15 amino acids. Trimming removed 6 bases at V and 4 bases at J, with 18 bases between. The CDR3 sequence is CASTRGGGRADTQYF. The DNA of the CDR3 is TGTGCCAGCACCCGAGGGGGAGGCCGTGCAGATACGCAGTATTTT.

The chain uses TRBV28 and TRBJ2-7; D not resolved. Trimming shortened V by 6 bases and J by 7 bases, and 16 bases separated the two germline ends. CDR1 and CDR2 (germline): MDHEN, SYDVKM. This CDR3 is 13 amino acids long. CDR3 in amino acids: CASSPTDRGEQYF. CDR3 nucleotide sequence: TGTGCCAGCAGCCCAACGGACCGAGGTGAGCAGTACTTC.

V is TRBV4-2 and J is TRBJ2-7, with D perhaps matching TRBD1 (6 bases). CDR1 is LGHNA and CDR2 is YNFKEQ in the germline V gene. V dropped 0 bases and J dropped 2 bases, with 8 bases sitting between them. This CDR3 is built from 14 residues. The CDR3 region is CASSQDRGTYEQYF. The CDR3, as DNA: TGTGCCAGCAGCCAAGATAGGGGGACCTACGAGCAGTACTTC.

The genes are TRBV18 and TRBJ2-1; D remains ambiguous. The CDR3 runs 15 residues. V gave up 2 bases and J gave up 10 bases, with 18 bases separating them. Per germline, CDR1 KGHSH and CDR2 LQKENI. The CDR3 DNA reads TGTGCCAGCTCACCAGTAGTATCAGTTTTAGGCGAGCAGTTCTTC. Its translation: CASSPVVSVLGEQFF.

The V call is TRBV18, the J call TRBJ2-7, with 9 bases fitting TRBD1. Unmatched junction bases numbered 1, after V lost 2 bases and J lost 2 bases. CDR3 size: 14 residues. Germline V gene lookup returns CDR1 KGHSH and CDR2 LQKENI. CDR3 coding DNA: TGTGCCAGCTCACCAGGGACAGGGACCTACGAGCAGTACTTC. Amino acids: CASSPGTGTYEQYF.

The V gene is TRBV7-6, the J gene TRBJ1-1; D unclear. The CDR3 is 13 amino acids. Germline-derived CDR1 and CDR2 are SGHVS and FNYEAQ. Between the trimmed V and J ends, which lost 6 bases and 4 bases, there was a span of 12 bases. The CDR3 protein is CASSPTPTTEAFF. The CDR3 region has the DNA TGTGCCAGCAGTCCTACACCGACCACTGAAGCTTTCTTT.

The chain links TRBV11-2 to TRBJ1-1; D may be TRBD1 (5 bases). Germline loops: CDR1 SGHAT, CDR2 FQNNGV. This CDR3 contains 16 residues. V gave up 0 bases and J gave up 3 bases, with 14 bases separating them. The CDR3 region is CASSLDSGTRHTEAFF. The CDR3 DNA reads as TGTGCCAGCAGCTTAGATTCAGGGACCAGGCACACTGAAGCTTTCTTT.

The CDR3: CASITFTRGTIHNEQFF. In DNA, the CDR3 is TGTGCCAGCATTACTTTCACCCGCGGGACAATCCACAATGAGCAGTTCTTC. The chain recombines TRBV28 with TRBJ2-1, with D perhaps matching TRBD1 or TRBD2 (6 bases each). The CDR3 totals 17 residues. Germline V gives CDR1 MDHEN, CDR2 SYDVKM. Trimming removed 7 bases from V and 5 bases from J, with 24 bases in between. The variable domain in full, completed from reference TRBV28 and TRBJ2-1, reads DVKVTQSSRYLVKRTGEKVFLECVQDMDHENMFWYRQDPGLGLRLIYFSYDVKMKEKGDIPEGYSVSREKKERFSLILESASTNQTSMYLCASITFTRGTIHNEQFFGPGTRLTVL.

The chain links TRBV7-3 to TRBJ2-1; the D gene is possibly TRBD1 (6 bases). Germline-derived CDR1 and CDR2 are SGHTA and FQGTGA. Trimming removed 6 bases from V and 3 bases from J, with 15 bases in between. This CDR3 region has 15 residues. This chain's CDR3 is CASSPQGRLYNEQFF. The CDR3 region has the DNA TGTGCCAGCAGTCCACAGGGCCGTCTCTACAATGAGCAGTTCTTC. The whole variable domain, filled in from reference TRBV7-3 and TRBJ2-1, reads GAGVSQTPSNKVTEKGKYVELRCDPISGHTALYWYRQSLGQGPEFLIYFQGTGAADDSGLPNDRFFAVRPEGSVSTLKIQRTERGDSAVYLCASSPQGRLYNEQFFGPGTRLTVL.